This entry features one T cell receptor (beta chain) sequence. Its antigen remains unknown. This sample stems from a study of T cell repertoires in cytomegalovirus infection. Germline-derived CDR1 and CDR2 are SGHRS and YFSETQ. Trimming cost V 0 bases and J 2 bases, with 8 bases left between them. The CDR3 has 14 residues. General observations from the study: There were HLA-C-restricted CMV-specific TCR beta clonotypes dominating the ex vivo response.

Using its own MiXCR run on the reads, TCRdb lists one record per CDR3 protein. The data show 150,000 to 200,000 distinct CDR3 sequences, roughly an eighth seen once. Input material: PBMCs. This TCR was sampled from a human donor in good health (CMV status not recorded). Some clones in this sample may be carry-over from other donors' samples. This chain links TRBV5-1 with TRBJ2-5; no clear D gene. The CDR3 nucleotides are TGCGCCAGCAGCTTGGTTCCAGAACAAGAGACCCAGTACTTC. Translating it yields CASSLVPEQETQYF.